This paragraph covers one T cell receptor (beta chain) sequence. The target antigen is unknown. Specified treatment: oral pan-JAK inhibitor, 5-10 mg twice daily. The data derive from a study of CD8+ T cells in alopecia areata. Background on the study: The protocol delivered tofacitinib for 6 to 18 months, then withdrew it for 6 months. Study-wide results and limits: Expanded CD8+ clones among the top 100, and scalp clonality, were significantly decreased by tofacitinib. The link between baseline CD8+ expansion and response remains uncertain with one nonresponder.

Extracted from the samples, RNA was reverse transcribed into cDNA to serve as the sequencing template. TCRdb's table, derived via immunoSEQ multiplex PCR, lists solely in-frame clones and lacks some. Here the sample spans over 150,000 clones, about 53% being singletons. This CDR3 has 16 residues. From germline, CDR1 is LGHNA and CDR2 YSLEER. Trimming took 1 base from V and 0 from J; bases not matched to a gene: 5. The material sequenced was CD8+ T cells sorted from blood, taken at week 24, from a patient treated with tofacitinib. The receptor was isolated from a human donor with alopecia areata. This rearrangement joins TRBV4-3 to TRBJ1-2, with TRBD1 matching 7 bases. CDR3 DNA: TGCGCCAGCAGCCAAGGGGACAGCGATCCTAACTATGGCTACACCTTC. Translation: CASSQGDSDPNYGYTF.